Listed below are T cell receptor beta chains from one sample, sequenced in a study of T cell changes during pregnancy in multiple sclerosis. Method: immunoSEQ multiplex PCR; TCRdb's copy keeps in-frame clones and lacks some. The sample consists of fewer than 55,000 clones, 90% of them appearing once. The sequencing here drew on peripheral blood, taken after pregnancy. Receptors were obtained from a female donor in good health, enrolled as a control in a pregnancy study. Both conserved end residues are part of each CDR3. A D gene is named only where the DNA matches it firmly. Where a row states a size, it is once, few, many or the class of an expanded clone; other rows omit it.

TGTGCCAGCAGCCCCAGGGACATCACGGCCACTGAAGCTTTCTTT | CASSPRDITATEAFF | TRBJ1-1 | - | TRBV7-9 | -
TGTGCCAGCAGGGACGGGATACAGGGTAGGTACGAGCAGTACTTC | CASRDGIQGRYEQYF | TRBJ2-7 | - | TRBV27 | -
TGTGCCAGCAGTGCGGGGACAGGAAATGGCTACACCTTC | CASSAGTGNGYTF | TRBJ1-2 | - | TRBV2 | TRBD1
TGTGCCAGCAGCCCCGGACAGGGGATGGAGCACGAGCAGTACTTC | CASSPGQGMEHEQYF | TRBJ2-7 | - | TRBV5-4 | TRBD1
TGCAGCGTTGAACAGGGGGCCGCAGATACGCAGTATTTT | CSVEQGAADTQYF | TRBJ2-3 | - | TRBV29-1 | TRBD1
TGTGCCAGCAGCCCTCGACTAGATAGTGGGAGTGAGCAGTTCTTC | CASSPRLDSGSEQFF | TRBJ2-1 | - | TRBV5-6 | -
TGTGCCAGCGGTCGGGGGGGCACAGATACGCAGTATTTT | CASGRGGTDTQYF | TRBJ2-3 | - | TRBV2 | TRBD2
TGTGCCAGCAGTGGCAGCTACGAGCAGTACTTC | CASSGSYEQYF | TRBJ2-7 | - | TRBV25-1 | -
TGTGCCTGGAGTCAGCGAGCCAGCTCTGGAAACACCATATATTTT | CAWSQRASSGNTIYF | TRBJ1-3 | - | TRBV30 | -
TGTGCCAGCAGCTTCCTAGGACTTTTTCCGAACTCTGGGGCCAACGTCCTGACTTTC | CASSFLGLFPNSGANVLTF | TRBJ2-6 | once | TRBV13 | -
TGCGCCAGCAGCTTGGCGGTCGTGTCGAATGAGCAGTTCTTC | CASSLAVVSNEQFF | TRBJ2-1 | - | TRBV5-1 | -
TGTGCCAGTAGTATACAGGGGACGGAGACCCAGTACTTC | CASSIQGTETQYF | TRBJ2-5 | few | TRBV19 | -
TGTGCCAGCTCAAAACTAGCGGTCCAAGAGACCCAGTACTTC | CASSKLAVQETQYF | TRBJ2-5 | - | TRBV18 | TRBD2
TGTGCCAGCAGCTTGTCCAGGAGGGGCACCGGGGAGCTGTTTTTT | CASSLSRRGTGELFF | TRBJ2-2 | - | TRBV5-4 | -
TGTGCCAGCAGTTTGGGACAGGGGGCGAGAGAGACCCAGTACTTC | CASSLGQGARETQYF | TRBJ2-5 | - | TRBV28 | TRBD1
TGTGCCAGCAGCGCAAGGACAGGGTCCATCTCCTATAATTCACCCCTCCACTTT | CASSARTGSISYNSPLHF | TRBJ1-6 | once | TRBV7-8 | TRBD1
TGTGCCAGCAGTGTTAGTTCGGGTTATAGCAATCAGCCCCAGCATTTT | CASSVSSGYSNQPQHF | TRBJ1-5 | - | TRBV7-8 | -
TGTGCCAGCAGCCTACCAAGTGGGCTCGAAGCTTTCTTT | CASSLPSGLEAFF | TRBJ1-1 | - | TRBV7-6 | -
TGTGCCAGCAGTGCGACTCTGACAGGGCCTGAAGCTTTCTTT | CASSATLTGPEAFF | TRBJ1-1 | - | TRBV6-6 | TRBD1
TGTGCCAGCAGCGTAGCGAGGGAGACTGAAGCTTTCTTT | CASSVARETEAFF | TRBJ1-1 | - | TRBV9 | -
TGTGCCAGCAGCGTAGAGGGGCGGGGCGGTGATACGCAGTATTTT | CASSVEGRGGDTQYF | TRBJ2-3 | once | TRBV9 | -
TGCAGCGTTGTTGTGAGCGGGCCTGAAGCTTTCTTT | CSVVVSGPEAFF | TRBJ1-1 | - | TRBV29-1 | -
TGCAGCGTGCGGGGAGGGCCAGATACGCAGTATTTT | CSVRGGPDTQYF | TRBJ2-3 | - | TRBV29-1 | TRBD2
TGCGCCAGCAGCCTAGTAGGCAGCGATACGCAGTATTTT | CASSLVGSDTQYF | TRBJ2-3 | - | TRBV5-1 | -
TGTGCCAGCCACTCAGGGGCTGGGGCCAACGTCCTGACTTTC | CASHSGAGANVLTF | TRBJ2-6 | - | TRBV19 | -
TGTGCCAGCAGCCACAGGGCCACCATCAATCAGCCCCAGCATTTT | CASSHRATINQPQHF | TRBJ1-5 | - | TRBV27 | -
TGTGCCAGCAGCTTAGGGACAGGGAGGTTTGATACGCAGTATTTT | CASSLGTGRFDTQYF | TRBJ2-3 | - | TRBV7-3 | TRBD1
TGCGCCAGCAGCTTGGAGTCGGGACAGGGGAACATTCAGTACTTC | CASSLESGQGNIQYF | TRBJ2-4 | - | TRBV5-1 | TRBD1
TGCGCCAGCAGCTCGGACAGGGGGCTTAATGAAAAACTGTTTTTT | CASSSDRGLNEKLFF | TRBJ1-4 | - | TRBV5-1 | TRBD1
TGTGCCAGCAGTCCCGCCCGGACTAGCGGGAGGTACGAGCAGTACTTC | CASSPARTSGRYEQYF | TRBJ2-7 | - | TRBV27 | TRBD2
TGTGCCAGCAGGCGGACAGGGGGGCCCTACGAGCAGTACTTC | CASRRTGGPYEQYF | TRBJ2-7 | - | TRBV5-6 | TRBD1
TGTGCCAGCAGCCCGATCCGGGGGAACACTGAAGCTTTCTTT | CASSPIRGNTEAFF | TRBJ1-1 | - | TRBV9 | -
TGTGCCAGCGTTGGGGGGGCGCCTGGAAACACCATATATTTT | CASVGGAPGNTIYF | TRBJ1-3 | - | TRBV28 | -
TGCGCCAGCAGCCACCCGGGACAGGGGGCGGACGAGCAGTACTTC | CASSHPGQGADEQYF | TRBJ2-7 | few | TRBV4-1 | TRBD1
TGTGCCAGCAGCTTGGCATGGGGCGGGGGGGCCGGCGGTGAGCAGTTCTTC | CASSLAWGGGAGGEQFF | TRBJ2-1 | once | TRBV5-4 | TRBD2
TGTGCCAGCAGCCGCCGGGACAGCCATTCACCCCTCCACTTT | CASSRRDSHSPLHF | TRBJ1-6 | - | TRBV28 | TRBD1
TGTGCCAGCAGCCCCCGGGGACAGGAGTATGGAGCTTTCTTT | CASSPRGQEYGAFF | TRBJ1-1 | - | TRBV11-3 | TRBD1
TGTGCCAGCAAGCGGGAACTGGACTCCTACAATGAGCAGTTCTTC | CASKRELDSYNEQFF | TRBJ2-1 | - | TRBV6-1 | TRBD2
TGTGCCAGCAGCTTCCGGACAGGGCTCACAGATACGCAGTATTTT | CASSFRTGLTDTQYF | TRBJ2-3 | - | TRBV9 | TRBD1
TGTGCCAGCAGTTTTGACAGGGGGCAATACGAGCAGTACTTC | CASSFDRGQYEQYF | TRBJ2-7 | - | TRBV28 | TRBD1
TGTGCCAGCACCCCGGGGGGGCAAGGGCAGCCCCAGCATTTT | CASTPGGQGQPQHF | TRBJ1-5 | - | TRBV6-5 | -
TGTGCCAGCAGTTACGCCCCGGGGACAAATGTTGGAAACACCATATATTTT | CASSYAPGTNVGNTIYF | TRBJ1-3 | - | TRBV6-8 | -
TGTGCCAGCAGCGTAGGGGGACAGATGGATTATGGCTACACCTTC | CASSVGGQMDYGYTF | TRBJ1-2 | once | TRBV9 | TRBD1
TGTGCCAGCAGTCCTCGGTCTTTGGGCAGGTGGAATGAAAAACTGTTTTTT | CASSPRSLGRWNEKLFF | TRBJ1-4 | - | TRBV27 | -
TGTGCCTGGAAACAGGGGGCCCTCTACGAGCAGTACTTC | CAWKQGALYEQYF | TRBJ2-7 | - | TRBV30 | TRBD1
TGTGCCAGCAGCGTGAAGACTGCTAACTATGGCTACACCTTC | CASSVKTANYGYTF | TRBJ1-2 | - | TRBV7-9 | -
TGTGCCAGCAGCGTAGGGACGCCTCAGACGGGAGGAAACACCATATATTTT | CASSVGTPQTGGNTIYF | TRBJ1-3 | once | TRBV9 | -
TGTGCCAGCAGCTTCGACAGGCGTAGCACAGATACGCAGTATTTT | CASSFDRRSTDTQYF | TRBJ2-3 | - | TRBV5-6 | -
TGTGCCAGCAGTGACCAAGGGACAGGGGGTCACAATGAGCAGTTCTTC | CASSDQGTGGHNEQFF | TRBJ2-1 | - | TRBV6-4 | TRBD1
TGTGCCACCAGCCGGCGTCCGGGAGGCGGCTACACCTTC | CATSRRPGGGYTF | TRBJ1-2 | - | TRBV15 | -
TGTGCCAGCAGGCGACTAGCGGTGCGCACAGATACGCAGTATTTT | CASRRLAVRTDTQYF | TRBJ2-3 | - | TRBV6-5 | TRBD2
TGTGCCAGCAGCTCTTTCAGGGTGAACTATGGCTACACCTTC | CASSSFRVNYGYTF | TRBJ1-2 | - | TRBV11-2 | -
TGTGCCAGCTCACCAGTCCAGGACAGAACTGGAAACACCATATATTTT | CASSPVQDRTGNTIYF | TRBJ1-3 | - | TRBV18 | -
TGTGCCAGCAGCTCCAACGCCTTAGCTAACTATGGCTACACCTTC | CASSSNALANYGYTF | TRBJ1-2 | - | TRBV5-6 | -
TGTGCCAGCTGGACTTTTAGCGGGAGGACAGTCCATGAGCAGTTCTTC | CASWTFSGRTVHEQFF | TRBJ2-1 | - | TRBV27 | TRBD2
TGCGCCAGCAGCTTGGAATCAGGGGGCATCACTGAAGCTTTCTTT | CASSLESGGITEAFF | TRBJ1-1 | - | TRBV5-1 | TRBD1
TGTGCCAGCAGTGACTCGACGGACAGGGCAGATACGCAGTATTTT | CASSDSTDRADTQYF | TRBJ2-3 | many | TRBV6-4 | TRBD1
TGCGCCAGCAGTGAGCCGGGCTCGGGGGGGCTGAACACCGGGGAGCTGTTTTTT | CASSEPGSGGLNTGELFF | TRBJ2-2 | - | TRBV10-1 | TRBD2
TGTGCCAGCAGCTCCGGACTAAGAGGAATTAATGAGCAGTTCTTC | CASSSGLRGINEQFF | TRBJ2-1 | - | TRBV6-6 | -